The source of this T cell receptor beta chain is a study of blood T cell repertoires in COVID-19. Germline CDR1 reads SQVTM; CDR2 reads ANQGSEA. The CDR3 spans 14 residues. Trimming took 3 bases from V and 3 from J, leaving 14 bases between them. As handled by the study authors: Estimation of nucleated cell counts relied on the amplification of reference gene primers. Assay: immunoSEQ multiplex PCR; the TCRdb copy retains only in-frame clones and omits some. Clonal size and the V and J genes are those of that table, whereas D and trimming came from the DNA. The sample holds around 110,000 clones, approximately 90% seen once.

Material for sequencing was peripheral blood. The V gene is TRBV29-1, the J gene TRBJ1-1; D perhaps matches TRBD1 (5 bases). The receptor comes from a human donor with active COVID-19. The donor label of this sample is uncertain. This CDR3 is CSVDPGLRDTEAFF. DNA of the CDR3: TGCAGCGTTGACCCAGGGCTTAGGGACACTGAAGCTTTCTTT.